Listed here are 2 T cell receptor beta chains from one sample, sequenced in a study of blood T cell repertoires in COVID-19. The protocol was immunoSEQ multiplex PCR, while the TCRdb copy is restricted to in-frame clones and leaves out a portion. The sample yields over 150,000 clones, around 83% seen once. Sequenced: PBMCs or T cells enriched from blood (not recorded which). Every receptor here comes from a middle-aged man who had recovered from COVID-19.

DNA of the CDR3: TGTGCCAGCAGCCGGGACTTCCAAGAGACCCAGTACTTC. It is translated as CASSRDFQETQYF. The chain couples TRBV11-2 to TRBJ2-5; weak D call: TRBD2 (6 bases). In germline, CDR1 is SGHAT, CDR2 FQNNGV. V lost 5 bases, J lost 1 base, and 8 bases lay in between. The CDR3 extends over 13 amino acids.

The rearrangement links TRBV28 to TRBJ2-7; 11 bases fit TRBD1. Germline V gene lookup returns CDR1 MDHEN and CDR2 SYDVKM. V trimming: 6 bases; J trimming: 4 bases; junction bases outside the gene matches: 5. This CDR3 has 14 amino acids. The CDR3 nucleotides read TGTGCCAGCAGGGAGGACAGGGGGCTGTACGAGCAGTACTTC. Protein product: CASREDRGLYEQYF.